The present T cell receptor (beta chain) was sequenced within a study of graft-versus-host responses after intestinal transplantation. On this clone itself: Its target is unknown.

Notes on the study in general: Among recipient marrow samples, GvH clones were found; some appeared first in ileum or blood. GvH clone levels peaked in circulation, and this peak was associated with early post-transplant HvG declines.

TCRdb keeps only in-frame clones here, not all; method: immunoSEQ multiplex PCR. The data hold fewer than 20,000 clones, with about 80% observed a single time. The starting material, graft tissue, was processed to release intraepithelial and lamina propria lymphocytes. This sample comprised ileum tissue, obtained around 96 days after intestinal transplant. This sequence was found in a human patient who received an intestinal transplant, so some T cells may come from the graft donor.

CDR3 coding DNA: TGTGCCAGCAGCCCCGCTGGTGAGACCCAGTACTTC. It translates to CASSPAGETQYF. The chain has TRBV7-2 and TRBJ2-5; D ambiguous. CDR1 is SGHTA and CDR2 is FQGNSA in the germline V gene. Trimming stripped 5 bases from V and 5 bases from J, with 9 bases between. The length of the CDR3 is 12 residues.